What follows describes a single TCR beta chain. Antigen unknown. The germline V gene encodes CDR1 SGHRS and CDR2 YFSETQ. The CDR3 sequence is 15 residues long. V was pared by 4 bases and J by 2 bases, with 3 bases of the junction left unmatched. With 60 Vbeta and 13 Jbeta primers, the PCR was carried out. Sequencing used immunoSEQ multiplex PCR; TCRdb keeps in-frame clones, though not all of them. This sample has roughly 130,000 clones; about 80% occur once, and the top ten carry 1%. The source of the sample is a study of cytomegalovirus exposure and HLA in healthy donors. Study-wide results and limits: CMV serostatus alone was available as immune exposure information. Later, TCR association rates were found to vary by HLA locus, highest for DRB1 and lowest for HLA-C. For cytomegalovirus status, the classifier reportedly gave diagnoses with high specificity and sensitivity.

The receptor's source is a man aged 40-49 years in good health and CMV-seronegative. The J gene is TRBJ2-7, the V gene TRBV5-1; 13 bases fit TRBD2. Sequencing was carried out using PBMCs. CDR3 region: CASSPLAGGPYEQYF. DNA for the CDR3: TGCGCCAGCAGCCCACTAGCGGGGGGGCCCTACGAGCAGTACTTC.